This TCR beta chain was captured by sequencing in a study of siplizumab effects on memory and regulatory T cells (dated by TCRdb to between 2019 and 2020). For context, the study as a whole: The study examined how the anti-CD2 antibody siplizumab affects alloreactive T-cell subsets in allogeneic mixed lymphocyte reactions built from human PBMCs.

General study outcomes and caveats: A naive or memory phenotype could not be assigned to roughly 75-97% of proliferating CD4+ or CD8+ clones. Among mappable alloreactive CD4+ clones, an average Treg-derived fraction of 68.8% was observed with siplizumab, compared with 25% to 30% in control reactions. Because sequences at frequencies below about 10^-5 were poorly captured, only a minor fraction of alloreactive clones could be mapped back to unstimulated subsets. Unstimulated naive T cells appeared more diverse than memory T cells, and naive cells seemed to contribute substantially to the alloresponse. No functional confirmation was obtained for the suppressive function of proliferating Tregs from siplizumab cultures. Siplizumab significantly reduced the cumulative frequency of alloreactive sequences traceable to unstimulated CD4+ memory T cells.

As to this clone: The clone's antigen remains unknown. Base-call qualities are not available, and no considerably larger clone is one nucleotide away.

Taken from the germline V gene, the CDR1 and CDR2 loops are MNHEY and SVGAGI. The junction carries 10 bases between V and J, which are trimmed by 0 bases and 8 bases respectively. The CDR3 contains 13 residues, cysteine and phenylalanine counted. Left in the record is the CDR3 DNA by itself, 39 bases read in frame from the first base. TCRbeta CDR3 sequencing was performed on sorted unstimulated T cells and on proliferating T cells recovered from mixed lymphocyte reactions. Fresh whole blood from approximately ten HLA-typed healthy donors was used to isolate PBMCs. To map where alloreactive clones came from, CD4+ non-regulatory T cells in the unstimulated state were FACS-sorted. The library was obtained by the immunoSEQ multiplex PCR assay. Roughly 10^5 TCR templates per sample were assayed on the deep sequencing platform. Genomic DNA extracted from sorted T cells was used for TCRbeta CDR3 sequencing. As for the authors' bioinformatics: The R programming language was used for clonal analysis of the TCRbeta CDR3 data. Alloreactive CD4+ and CD8+ clones were defined by comparing unstimulated samples with post-reaction CFSE-low samples. Alloreactive CD4+ clones were assigned to regulatory or non-regulatory origin by matching sequences to sorted unstimulated Treg and non-Treg repertoires. TCRdb carries this immuneACCESS record with in-frame sequences only. Its versions omit some clonotypes, under half of them owing to an unresolved V gene in the studies checked, with the rest unexplained. V, J and clone size are taken as reported in that table, and D and trimming were inferred from the DNA itself. This sample gives around 110,000 clones in total; about 95% of them show up just once. Of the sample, around 1.7% is held by the ten largest clones.

The sequence is built from TRBV6-5 and TRBJ1-2; matching of 5 bases hints at TRBD1 as the D gene. The sample consisted of non-Treg CD4+ T cells sorted from blood. This specimen's cell subset or site label, interpreted: FACS-sorted unstimulated CD4+ non-regulatory T cells. The clonotype comes from a human donor in good health. The CDR3 protein: CASSYSGLRGYTF. The DNA sequence follows: TGTGCCAGCAGTTACTCGGGACTTAGGGGCTACACCTTC.